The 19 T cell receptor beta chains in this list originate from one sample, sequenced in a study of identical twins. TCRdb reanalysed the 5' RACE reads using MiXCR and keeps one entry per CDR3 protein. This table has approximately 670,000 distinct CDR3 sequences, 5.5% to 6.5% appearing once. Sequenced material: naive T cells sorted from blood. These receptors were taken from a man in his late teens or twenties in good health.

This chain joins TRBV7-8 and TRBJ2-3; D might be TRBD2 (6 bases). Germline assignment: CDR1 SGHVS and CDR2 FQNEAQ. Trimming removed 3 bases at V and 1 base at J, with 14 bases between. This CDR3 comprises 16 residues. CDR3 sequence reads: CASSLRPAGRTDTQYF. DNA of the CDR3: TGTGCCAGCAGCTTGCGTCCAGCGGGCCGCACAGATACGCAGTATTTT.

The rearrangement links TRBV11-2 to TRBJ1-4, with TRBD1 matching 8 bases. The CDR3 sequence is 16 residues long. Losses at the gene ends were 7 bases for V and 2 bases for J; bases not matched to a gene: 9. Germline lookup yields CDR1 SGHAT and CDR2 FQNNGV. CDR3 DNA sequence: TGTGCCAGCACCTCAGGGGGCTTAGGTACTAATGAAAAACTGTTTTTT. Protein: CASTSGGLGTNEKLFF.

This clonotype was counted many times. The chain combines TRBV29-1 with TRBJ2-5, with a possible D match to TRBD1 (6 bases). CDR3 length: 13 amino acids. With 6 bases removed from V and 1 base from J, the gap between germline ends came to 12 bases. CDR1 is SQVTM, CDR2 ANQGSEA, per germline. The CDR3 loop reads CSVLQGIQETQYF. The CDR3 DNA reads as TGCAGCGTATTACAGGGAATCCAAGAGACCCAGTACTTC.

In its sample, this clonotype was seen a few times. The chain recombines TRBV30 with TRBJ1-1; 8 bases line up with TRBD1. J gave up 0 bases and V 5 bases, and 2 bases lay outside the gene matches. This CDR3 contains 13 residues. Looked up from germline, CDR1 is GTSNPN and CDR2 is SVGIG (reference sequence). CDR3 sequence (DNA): TGTGCCTGGGGACAGGGAGTGAACACTGAAGCTTTCTTT. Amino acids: CAWGQGVNTEAFF. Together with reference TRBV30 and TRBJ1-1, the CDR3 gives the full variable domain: SQTIHQWPATLVQPVGSPLSLECTVEGTSNPNLYWYRQAAGRGLQLLFYSVGIGQISSEVPQNLSASRPQDRQFILSSKKLLLSDSGFYLCAWGQGVNTEAFFGQGTRLTVV.

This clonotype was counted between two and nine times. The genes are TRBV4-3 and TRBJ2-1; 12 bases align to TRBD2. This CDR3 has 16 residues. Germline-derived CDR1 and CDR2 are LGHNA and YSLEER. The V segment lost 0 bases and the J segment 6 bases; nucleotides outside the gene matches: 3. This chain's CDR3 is CASSQEASGRGNEQFF. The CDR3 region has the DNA TGCGCCAGCAGCCAAGAAGCTAGCGGGAGGGGCAATGAGCAGTTCTTC.

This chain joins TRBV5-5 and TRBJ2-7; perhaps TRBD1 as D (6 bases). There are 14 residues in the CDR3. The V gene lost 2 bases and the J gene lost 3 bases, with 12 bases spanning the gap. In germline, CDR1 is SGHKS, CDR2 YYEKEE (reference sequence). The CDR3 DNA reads TGTGCCAGCAGCTTCGGACAGTCCAACTACGAGCAGTACGTC. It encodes CASSFGQSNYEQYV.

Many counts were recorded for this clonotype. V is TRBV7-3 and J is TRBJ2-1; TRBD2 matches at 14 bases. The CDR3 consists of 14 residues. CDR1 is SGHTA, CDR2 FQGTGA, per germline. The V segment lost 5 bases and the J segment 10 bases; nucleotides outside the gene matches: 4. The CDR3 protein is CASSGGLAGEEQFF. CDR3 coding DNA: TGTGCCAGCAGCGGGGGACTAGCGGGAGAAGAGCAGTTCTTC.

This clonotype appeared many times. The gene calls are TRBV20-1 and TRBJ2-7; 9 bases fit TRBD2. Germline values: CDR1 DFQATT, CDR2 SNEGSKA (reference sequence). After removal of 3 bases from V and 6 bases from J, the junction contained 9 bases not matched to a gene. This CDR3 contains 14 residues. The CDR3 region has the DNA TGCAGTGCTAGCCACGTAGCGGGAGAGGGCGAGCAGTACTTC. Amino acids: CSASHVAGEGEQYF.

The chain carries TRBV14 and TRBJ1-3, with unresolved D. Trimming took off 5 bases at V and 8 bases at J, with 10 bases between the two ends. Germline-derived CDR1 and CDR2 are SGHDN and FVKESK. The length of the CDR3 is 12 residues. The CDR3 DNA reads TGTGCCAGCAGCTGGGCCGGGTACACCATATATTTT. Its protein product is CASSWAGYTIYF. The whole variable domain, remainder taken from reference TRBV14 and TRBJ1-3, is EAGVTQFPSHSVIEKGQTVTLRCDPISGHDNLYWYRRVMGKEIKFLLHFVKESKQDESGMPNNRFLAERTGGTYSTLKVQPAELEDSGVYFCASSWAGYTIYFGEGSWLTVV.

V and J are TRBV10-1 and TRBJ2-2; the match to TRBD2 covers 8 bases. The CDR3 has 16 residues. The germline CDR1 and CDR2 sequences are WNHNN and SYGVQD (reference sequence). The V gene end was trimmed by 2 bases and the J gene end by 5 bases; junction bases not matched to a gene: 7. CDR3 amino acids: CASSESFTGGTGELFF. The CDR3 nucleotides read TGCGCCAGCAGTGAGAGTTTTACGGGAGGGACCGGGGAGCTGTTTTTT.

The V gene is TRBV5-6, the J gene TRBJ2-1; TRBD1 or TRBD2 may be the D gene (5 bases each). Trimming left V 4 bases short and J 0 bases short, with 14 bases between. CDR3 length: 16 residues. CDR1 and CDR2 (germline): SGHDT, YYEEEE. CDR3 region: CASSGTGRNSYNEQFF. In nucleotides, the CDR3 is TGTGCCAGCAGCGGAACGGGACGGAACTCCTACAATGAGCAGTTCTTC. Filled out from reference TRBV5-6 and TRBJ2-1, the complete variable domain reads DAGVTQSPTHLIKTRGQQVTLRCSPKSGHDTVSWYQQALGQGPQFIFQYYEEEERQRGNFPDRFSGHQFPNYSSELNVNALLLGDSALYLCASSGTGRNSYNEQFFGPGTRLTVL.

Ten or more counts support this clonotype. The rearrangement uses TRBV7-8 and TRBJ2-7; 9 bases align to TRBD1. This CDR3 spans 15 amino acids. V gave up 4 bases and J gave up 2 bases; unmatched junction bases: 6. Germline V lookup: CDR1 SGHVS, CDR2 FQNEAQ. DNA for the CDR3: TGTGCCAGCAGCTCCGGGACAGGGTTAACCTACGAGCAGTACTTC. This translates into CASSSGTGLTYEQYF.

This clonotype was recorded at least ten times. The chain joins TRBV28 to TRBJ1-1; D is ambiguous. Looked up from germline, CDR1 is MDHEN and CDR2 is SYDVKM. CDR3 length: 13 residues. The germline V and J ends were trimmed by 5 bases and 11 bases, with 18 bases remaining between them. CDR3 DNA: TGTGCCAGCAGTCCTAACCCAGTCCTTATTGCTTTCTTT. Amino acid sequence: CASSPNPVLIAFF. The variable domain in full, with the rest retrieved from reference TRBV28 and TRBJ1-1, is DVKVTQSSRYLVKRTGEKVFLECVQDMDHENMFWYRQDPGLGLRLIYFSYDVKMKEKGDIPEGYSVSREKKERFSLILESASTNQTSMYLCASSPNPVLIAFFGQGTRLTVV.

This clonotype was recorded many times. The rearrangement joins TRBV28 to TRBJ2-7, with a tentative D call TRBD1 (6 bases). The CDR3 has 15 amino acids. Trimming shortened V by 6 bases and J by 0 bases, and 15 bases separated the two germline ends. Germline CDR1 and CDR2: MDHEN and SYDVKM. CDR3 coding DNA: TGTGCCAGCAGGGTCACCGCAGGGGCCTCCTACGAGCAGTACTTC. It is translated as CASRVTAGASYEQYF.

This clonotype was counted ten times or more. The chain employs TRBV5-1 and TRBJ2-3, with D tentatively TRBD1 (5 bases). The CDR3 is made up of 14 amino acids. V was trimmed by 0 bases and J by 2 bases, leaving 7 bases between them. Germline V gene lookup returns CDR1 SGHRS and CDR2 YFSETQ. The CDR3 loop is CASSLGQYTDTQYF. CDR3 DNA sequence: TGCGCCAGCAGCTTGGGACAGTACACAGATACGCAGTATTTT.

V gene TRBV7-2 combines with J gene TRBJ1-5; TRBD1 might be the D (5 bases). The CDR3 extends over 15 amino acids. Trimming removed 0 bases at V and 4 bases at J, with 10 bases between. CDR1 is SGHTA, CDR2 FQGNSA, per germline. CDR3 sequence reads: CASSLAHGGNQPQHF. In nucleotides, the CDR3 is TGTGCCAGCAGCTTAGCGCATGGGGGAAATCAGCCCCAGCATTTT. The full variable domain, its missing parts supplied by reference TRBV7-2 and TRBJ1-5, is GAGVSQSPSNKVTEKGKDVELRCDPISGHTALYWYRQSLGQGLEFLIYFQGNSAPDKSGLPSDRFSAERTGGSVSTLTIQRTQQEDSAVYLCASSLAHGGNQPQHFGDGTRLSIL.

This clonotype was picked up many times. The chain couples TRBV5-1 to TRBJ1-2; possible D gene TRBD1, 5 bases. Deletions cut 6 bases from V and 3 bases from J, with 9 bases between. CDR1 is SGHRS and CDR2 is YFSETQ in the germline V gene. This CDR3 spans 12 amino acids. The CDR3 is CASTRDHYGYTF. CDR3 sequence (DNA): TGCGCCAGCACCCGGGACCACTATGGCTACACCTTC. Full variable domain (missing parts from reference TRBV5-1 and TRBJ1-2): KAGVTQTPRYLIKTRGQQVTLSCSPISGHRSVSWYQQTPGQGLQFLFEYFSETQRNKGNFPGRFSGRQFSNSRSEMNVSTLELGDSALYLCASTRDHYGYTFGSGTRLTVV.

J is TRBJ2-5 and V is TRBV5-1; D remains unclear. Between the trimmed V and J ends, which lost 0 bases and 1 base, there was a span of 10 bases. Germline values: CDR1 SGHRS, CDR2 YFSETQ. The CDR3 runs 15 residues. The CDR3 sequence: CASSLVQNTQETQYF. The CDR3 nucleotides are TGCGCCAGCAGCTTGGTGCAGAATACCCAAGAGACCCAGTACTTC.

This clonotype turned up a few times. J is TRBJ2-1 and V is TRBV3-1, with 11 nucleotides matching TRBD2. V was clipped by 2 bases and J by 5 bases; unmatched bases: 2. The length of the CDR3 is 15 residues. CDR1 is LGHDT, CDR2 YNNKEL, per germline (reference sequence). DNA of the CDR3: TGTGCCAGCAGCCAACCGACTAGCGGGGACAATGAGCAGTTCTTC. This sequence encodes CASSQPTSGDNEQFF.